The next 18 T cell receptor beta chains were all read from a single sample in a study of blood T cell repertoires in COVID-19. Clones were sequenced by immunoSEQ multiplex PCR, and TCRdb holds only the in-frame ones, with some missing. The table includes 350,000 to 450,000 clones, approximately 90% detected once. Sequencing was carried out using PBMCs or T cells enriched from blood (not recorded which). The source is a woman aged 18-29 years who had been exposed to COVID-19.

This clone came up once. CDR3 nucleotide sequence: TGTGCCAGCAGTTTGACAGGGGTAACCCCCCTCCACTTT. It translates to CASSLTGVTPLHF. V and J are TRBV6-5 and TRBJ1-6; 8 nucleotides agree with TRBD1. The CDR3 contains 13 residues. Looked up from germline, CDR1 is MNHEY and CDR2 is SVGAGI. Unmatched junction bases numbered 6, after V lost 4 bases and J lost 13 bases.

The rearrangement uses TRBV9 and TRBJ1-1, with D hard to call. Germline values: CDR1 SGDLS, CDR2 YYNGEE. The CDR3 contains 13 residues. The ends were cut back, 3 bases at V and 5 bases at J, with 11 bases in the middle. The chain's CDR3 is CASSAKAGTEAFF. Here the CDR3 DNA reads TGTGCCAGCAGCGCAAAGGCGGGTACTGAAGCTTTCTTT.

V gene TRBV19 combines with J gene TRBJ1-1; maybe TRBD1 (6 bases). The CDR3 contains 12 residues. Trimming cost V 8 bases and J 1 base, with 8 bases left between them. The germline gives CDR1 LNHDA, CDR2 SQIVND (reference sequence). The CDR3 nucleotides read TGTGCCAGTTTGACAGGGAACACTGAAGCTTTCTTT. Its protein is CASLTGNTEAFF.

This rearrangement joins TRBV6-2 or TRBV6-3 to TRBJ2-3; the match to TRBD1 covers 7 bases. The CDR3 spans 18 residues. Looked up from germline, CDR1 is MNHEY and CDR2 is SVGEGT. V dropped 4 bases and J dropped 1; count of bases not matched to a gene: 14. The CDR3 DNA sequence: TGTGCCAGCAGTTTCCTCACCTTACAGGGGACACGCACAGATACGCAGTATTTT. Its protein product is CASSFLTLQGTRTDTQYF.

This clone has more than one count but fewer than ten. CDR3 protein: CASSPLAGSMYEQYF. The DNA of the CDR3 is TGTGCCAGCAGTCCCTTAGCGGGATCTATGTACGAGCAGTACTTC. The V call is TRBV27, the J call TRBJ2-7; 8 nucleotides align to TRBD2. The J segment lost 4 bases and the V segment lost 5 bases, leaving 10 bases of the junction unmatched. The V gene's germline CDR1 is MNHEY and CDR2 SMNVEV (reference sequence). The CDR3 is made up of 15 amino acids.

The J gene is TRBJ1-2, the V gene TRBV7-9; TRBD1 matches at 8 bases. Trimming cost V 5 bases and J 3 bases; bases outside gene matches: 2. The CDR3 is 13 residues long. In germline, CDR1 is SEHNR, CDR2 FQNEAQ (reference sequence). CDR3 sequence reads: CASSPDRDYGYTF. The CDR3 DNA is TGTGCCAGCAGCCCGGACAGGGACTATGGCTACACCTTC.

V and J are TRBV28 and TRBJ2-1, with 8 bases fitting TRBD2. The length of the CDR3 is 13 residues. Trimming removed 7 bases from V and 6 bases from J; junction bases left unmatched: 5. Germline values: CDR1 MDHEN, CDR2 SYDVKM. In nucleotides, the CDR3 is TGTGCCAGCATCCTAAGCGGGAGCAATGAGCAGTTCTTC. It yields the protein CASILSGSNEQFF.

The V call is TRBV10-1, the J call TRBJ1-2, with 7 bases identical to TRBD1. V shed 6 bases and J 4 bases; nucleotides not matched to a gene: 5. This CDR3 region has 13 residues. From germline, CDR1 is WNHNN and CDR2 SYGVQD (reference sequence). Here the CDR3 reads CASSPTGTYGYTF. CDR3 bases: TGCGCCAGCAGCCCGACAGGGACCTATGGCTACACCTTC.

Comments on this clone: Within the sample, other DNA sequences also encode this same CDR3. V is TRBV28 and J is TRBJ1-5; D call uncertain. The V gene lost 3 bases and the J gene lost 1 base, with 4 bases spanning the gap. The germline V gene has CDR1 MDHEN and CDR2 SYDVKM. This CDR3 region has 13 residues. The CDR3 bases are TGTGCCAGCAGTTTTCGGAGCAATCAGCCCCAGCATTTT. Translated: CASSFRSNQPQHF. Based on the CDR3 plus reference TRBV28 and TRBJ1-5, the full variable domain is DVKVTQSSRYLVKRTGEKVFLECVQDMDHENMFWYRQDPGLGLRLIYFSYDVKMKEKGDIPEGYSVSREKKERFSLILESASTNQTSMYLCASSFRSNQPQHFGDGTRLSIL.

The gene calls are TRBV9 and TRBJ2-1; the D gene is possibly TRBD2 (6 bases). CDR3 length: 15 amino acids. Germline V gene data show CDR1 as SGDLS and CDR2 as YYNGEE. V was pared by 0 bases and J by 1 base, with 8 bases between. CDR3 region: CASSVGDSSYNEQFF. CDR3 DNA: TGTGCCAGCAGCGTAGGGGACTCTTCCTACAATGAGCAGTTCTTC.

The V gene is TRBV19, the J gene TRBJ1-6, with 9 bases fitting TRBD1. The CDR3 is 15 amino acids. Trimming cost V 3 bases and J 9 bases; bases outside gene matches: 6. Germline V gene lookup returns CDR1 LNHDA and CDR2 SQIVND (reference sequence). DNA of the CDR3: TGTGCCAGTAGTATTCCCGGGACAGGGTTTTCACCCCTCCACTTT. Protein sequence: CASSIPGTGFSPLHF.

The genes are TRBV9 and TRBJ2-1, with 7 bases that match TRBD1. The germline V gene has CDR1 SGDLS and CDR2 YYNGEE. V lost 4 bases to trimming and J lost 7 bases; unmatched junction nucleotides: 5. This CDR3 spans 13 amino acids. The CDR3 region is CASSRDRPNEQFF. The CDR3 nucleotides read TGTGCCAGCAGCAGGGACAGACCGAATGAGCAGTTCTTC.

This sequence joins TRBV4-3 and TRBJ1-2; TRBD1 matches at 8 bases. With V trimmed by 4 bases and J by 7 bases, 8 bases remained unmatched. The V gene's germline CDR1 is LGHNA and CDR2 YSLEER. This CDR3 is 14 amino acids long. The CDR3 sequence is CASSLMDREAGYTF. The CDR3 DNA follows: TGCGCCAGCAGCCTCATGGACAGGGAGGCTGGCTACACCTTC.

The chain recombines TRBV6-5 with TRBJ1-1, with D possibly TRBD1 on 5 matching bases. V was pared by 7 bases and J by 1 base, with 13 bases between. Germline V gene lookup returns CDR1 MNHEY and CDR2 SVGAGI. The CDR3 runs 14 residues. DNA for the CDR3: TGTGCCAGCACGCATGGTAGGGGGAACACTGAAGCTTTCTTT. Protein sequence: CASTHGRGNTEAFF.

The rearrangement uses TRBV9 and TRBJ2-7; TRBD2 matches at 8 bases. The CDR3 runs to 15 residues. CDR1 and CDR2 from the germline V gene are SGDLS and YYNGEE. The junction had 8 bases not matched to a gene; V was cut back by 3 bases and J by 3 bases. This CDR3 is CASSASGGLVYEQYF. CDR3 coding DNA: TGTGCCAGCAGCGCCTCGGGGGGGTTGGTCTACGAGCAGTACTTC.

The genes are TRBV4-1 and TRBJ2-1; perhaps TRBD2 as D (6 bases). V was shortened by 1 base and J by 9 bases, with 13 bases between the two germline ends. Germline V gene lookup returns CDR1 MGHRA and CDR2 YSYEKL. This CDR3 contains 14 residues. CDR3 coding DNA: TGCGCCAGCAGCCAAGGGACTAAGGTGGGTGAGCAGTTCTTC. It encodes CASSQGTKVGEQFF.

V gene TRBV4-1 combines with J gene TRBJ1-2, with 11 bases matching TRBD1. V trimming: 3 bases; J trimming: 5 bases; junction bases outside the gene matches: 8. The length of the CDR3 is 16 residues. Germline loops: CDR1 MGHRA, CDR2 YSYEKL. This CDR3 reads CASSQTGTGGIYGYTF. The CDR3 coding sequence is TGCGCCAGCAGCCAGACCGGGACAGGGGGGATTTATGGCTACACCTTC.

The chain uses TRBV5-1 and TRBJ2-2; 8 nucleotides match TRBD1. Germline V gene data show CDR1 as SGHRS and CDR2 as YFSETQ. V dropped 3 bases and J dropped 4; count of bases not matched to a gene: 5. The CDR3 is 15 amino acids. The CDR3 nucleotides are TGCGCCAGCAGCTGGAACGGACAGGGCACCGGGGAGCTGTTTTTT. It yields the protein CASSWNGQGTGELFF.